A single sample is the source of the 27 T cell receptor beta chains below, sequenced in a study of blood T cell repertoires in COVID-19. This table comes from immunoSEQ multiplex PCR, and its TCRdb copy is limited to in-frame clones, with some not included. This table holds tens of thousands of clones, around 84% found once. The sequencing input was peripheral blood. The receptor source for this set is a woman of 80 years or more in a cohort sampled during active or convalescent COVID-19.

The rearrangement links TRBV18 to TRBJ1-2; D unclear. V was shortened by 6 bases and J by 3 bases, with 20 bases between the two germline ends. CDR1 and CDR2 (germline): KGHSH, LQKENI. The CDR3 spans 16 residues. The CDR3 region is CASSPAEAGRYYGYTF. The CDR3 DNA reads TGTGCCAGCTCCCCGGCGGAGGCCGGGCGGTACTATGGCTACACCTTC.

The rearrangement links TRBV6-5 to TRBJ1-5, with unresolved D. Between the trimmed V and J ends, which lost 4 bases and 5 bases, there was a span of 15 bases. CDR1 is MNHEY and CDR2 is SVGAGI in the germline V gene. The CDR3 extends over 15 amino acids. The CDR3 DNA sequence: TGTGCCAGCAGTTCCGGGGTGGGTGAAGATCAGCCCCAGCATTTT. It encodes CASSSGVGEDQPQHF.

The chain recombines TRBV4-2 with TRBJ2-2, with 10 bases lining up with TRBD2. CDR3 length equals 16 residues. The V gene's germline CDR1 is LGHNA and CDR2 YNFKEQ. V lost 5 bases to trimming and J lost 8 bases; unmatched junction nucleotides: 11. The CDR3 bases are TGTGCCAGCAGCACCCGCCAGCGGGAGGGCCGTGGGGAGCTGTTTTTT. Translating gives CASSTRQREGRGELFF.

This chain uses TRBV5-4 with TRBJ1-1; 8 bases agree with TRBD1. V gave up 5 bases and J gave up 5 bases; unmatched junction bases: 11. Germline V gene data show CDR1 as SGHNT and CDR2 as YYREEE (reference sequence). This CDR3 is 15 amino acids long. In DNA, the CDR3 is TGTGCCAGCAGAAAAGCTACAGGGGGGTTTACTGAAGCTTTCTTT. The encoded protein is CASRKATGGFTEAFF. The full variable domain, completed using reference TRBV5-4 and TRBJ1-1, is ETGVTQSPTHLIKTRGQQVTLRCSSQSGHNTVSWYQQALGQGPQFIFQYYREEENGRGNFPPRFSGLQFPNYSSELNVNALELDDSALYLCASRKATGGFTEAFFGQGTRLTVV.

The V gene is TRBV19, the J gene TRBJ2-3, with TRBD1 matching over 9 bases. J gave up 0 bases and V 4 bases, and 2 bases lay outside the gene matches. CDR3 size: 15 residues. Germline V gene lookup returns CDR1 LNHDA and CDR2 SQIVND (reference sequence). The CDR3 region is CASSKDRGSTDTQYF. The CDR3 nucleotides are TGTGCCAGTAGTAAAGACAGGGGGAGCACAGATACGCAGTATTTT.

This clone was seen only a few times. The chain uses TRBV19 and TRBJ2-7; maybe TRBD1 (6 bases). Per germline, CDR1 LNHDA and CDR2 SQIVND (reference sequence). This CDR3 spans 15 amino acids. V was clipped by 8 bases and J by 6 bases, with 23 bases between them. CDR3 residues: CASAAGTSSTGEQYF. CDR3 bases: TGTGCCAGTGCCGCCGGGACATCTAGCACCGGCGAGCAGTACTTC.

CDR3 in amino acids: CASSERGVEQYF. DNA of the CDR3: TGTGCCAGCAGTGAGAGAGGAGTGGAGCAGTACTTC. V gene TRBV2 combines with J gene TRBJ2-7; no definite D call. V lost 3 bases, J lost 7 bases, and 10 bases lay in between. The CDR3 is 12 amino acids. CDR1 and CDR2 (germline): SNHLY, FYNNEI.

This clone is labeled as large. The rearrangement joins TRBV6-5 to TRBJ2-7; D perhaps matches TRBD1 (6 bases). CDR1 MNHEY and CDR2 SVGAGI come from the germline V gene. The V and J ends lost 10 bases and 2 bases respectively, with 15 bases between them. The CDR3 sequence is 13 residues long. The CDR3 here is CATDPRQAYEQYF. CDR3 bases: TGTGCCACCGACCCGAGACAGGCCTACGAGCAGTACTTC.

The rearrangement links TRBV5-1 to TRBJ1-2; 7 bases align to TRBD1. CDR3 length: 14 residues. V lost 4 bases, J lost 5 bases, and 8 bases stayed unmatched. Germline CDR1 and CDR2: SGHRS and YFSETQ. CDR3 coding DNA: TGCGCCAGCAGCCCTGGGACAGAAGGTTATGGCTACACCTTC. Protein sequence: CASSPGTEGYGYTF. Combining the CDR3 with reference TRBV5-1 and TRBJ1-2 gives the whole variable domain KAGVTQTPRYLIKTRGQQVTLSCSPISGHRSVSWYQQTPGQGLQFLFEYFSETQRNKGNFPGRFSGRQFSNSRSEMNVSTLELGDSALYLCASSPGTEGYGYTFGSGTRLTVV.

The chain is built from TRBV24-1 and TRBJ2-1; 11 nucleotides line up with TRBD2. The CDR3 is 17 residues long. V trimming: 1 base; J trimming: 9 bases; junction bases outside the gene matches: 10. Germline V gives CDR1 KGHDR, CDR2 SFDVKD. CDR3 amino acids: CATSDFSTSGSFGEQFF. CDR3 coding DNA: TGTGCCACCAGTGATTTTTCCACTAGCGGGAGCTTTGGTGAGCAGTTCTTC.

This clone was observed a single time. The J gene is TRBJ1-3, the V gene TRBV19; possibly TRBD1 for D (5 bases). The CDR3 has 16 amino acids. Germline values: CDR1 LNHDA, CDR2 SQIVND (reference sequence). Trimming cost V 4 bases and J 1 base, with 14 bases left between them. CDR3 in DNA: TGTGCCAGTAGTAGGGGGGGACGGCGATCTGGAAACACCATATATTTT. Protein sequence: CASSRGGRRSGNTIYF.

The gene calls are TRBV19 and TRBJ2-5; D may be TRBD1 (6 bases). Germline loops: CDR1 LNHDA, CDR2 SQIVND (reference sequence). This CDR3 comprises 13 residues. Between the trimmed V and J ends, which lost 5 bases and 9 bases, there was a span of 16 bases. The CDR3 reads CASSSRDTRPQYF. The CDR3 nucleotides are TGTGCCAGTAGTTCCCGGGACACGAGGCCCCAGTACTTC.

The chain is built from TRBV7-9 and TRBJ2-3; TRBD2 matches 8 bases. The germline V gene encodes CDR1 SEHNR and CDR2 FQNEAQ (reference sequence). The CDR3 covers 15 residues. V lost 4 bases to trimming and J lost 2 bases; unmatched junction nucleotides: 5. The CDR3 sequence is CASSSQREFTDTQYF. The CDR3, as DNA: TGTGCCAGCAGCTCCCAGCGGGAGTTCACAGATACGCAGTATTTT.

The V and J genes are TRBV27 and TRBJ2-1; D is undetermined. CDR3 length equals 13 residues. The V gene lost 0 bases and the J gene lost 4 bases, with 4 bases spanning the gap. The germline gives CDR1 MNHEY, CDR2 SMNVEV (reference sequence). The CDR3 bases are TGTGCCAGCAGTTTATCACAGTACAATGAGCAGTTCTTC. Translated: CASSLSQYNEQFF.

V and J are TRBV11-3 and TRBJ1-1, with no clear D. The germline V and J ends were trimmed by 5 bases and 5 bases, with 12 bases remaining between them. This CDR3 contains 13 residues. Per the germline V gene, CDR1 is SGHNT and CDR2 is YENEEA. This CDR3 reads CASSKDFWTEAFF. The CDR3 DNA reads as TGTGCCAGCAGCAAGGACTTCTGGACTGAAGCTTTCTTT.

This chain joins TRBV9 and TRBJ2-6, with TRBD2 as a possible D gene (6 bases). This CDR3 spans 15 amino acids. V was clipped by 2 bases and J by 3 bases, with 9 bases between them. The germline gives CDR1 SGDLS, CDR2 YYNGEE. The CDR3 reads CASSVSGDGANVLTF. CDR3 coding DNA: TGTGCCAGCAGCGTCTCGGGGGATGGGGCCAACGTCCTGACTTTC.

This sequence joins TRBV3-1 (or the pseudogene TRBV3-2) and TRBJ2-1, with 9 bases matching TRBD2. The V gene end was trimmed by 4 bases and the J gene end by 7 bases; junction bases not matched to a gene: 11. The CDR3 spans 16 residues. Per the germline V gene, CDR1 is LGHDT and CDR2 is YNNKEL (reference sequence). CDR3 DNA: TGTGCCAGCAGCCCGCAGTTAGCGGGAGTGAATAATGAGCAGTTCTTC. Translating it yields CASSPQLAGVNNEQFF.

V gene TRBV2 combines with J gene TRBJ2-7; 8 bases map to TRBD1. This CDR3 has 13 amino acids. Germline trimming cut 5 bases from V and 2 bases from J; bases unmatched to any gene: 2. Per the germline V gene, CDR1 is SNHLY and CDR2 is FYNNEI. Here the CDR3 DNA reads TGTGCCAGCAGTACACAGGGGGCCTACGAGCAGTACTTC. Protein: CASSTQGAYEQYF. The full variable domain, in which reference TRBV2 and TRBJ2-7 provide the parts outside the CDR3, is EPEVTQTPSHQVTQMGQEVILRCVPISNHLYFYWYRQILGQKVEFLVSFYNNEISEKSEIFDDQFSVERPDGSNFTLKIRSTKLEDSAMYFCASSTQGAYEQYFGPGTRLTVT.

This clone was picked up one time. This sequence joins TRBV5-1 and TRBJ1-4; D perhaps matches TRBD1 (6 bases). Germline assignment: CDR1 SGHRS and CDR2 YFSETQ. The ends were cut back, 4 bases at V and 7 bases at J, with 14 bases in the middle. This CDR3 comprises 14 residues. CDR3 region: CASSRTEGFEKLFF. For the CDR3, the DNA is TGCGCCAGCAGCCGGACAGAGGGATTTGAAAAACTGTTTTTT.

The chain carries TRBV9 and TRBJ1-6; D unclear. V dropped 4 bases and J dropped 11 bases, with 16 bases sitting between them. The CDR3 extends over 14 amino acids. CDR1 and CDR2 from the germline V gene are SGDLS and YYNGEE. CDR3 amino acids: CASSPIPTGPPLHF. CDR3 bases: TGTGCCAGCAGCCCTATTCCCACGGGTCCACCCCTCCACTTT.

The genes are TRBV11-3 and TRBJ2-7, with D tentatively TRBD1 (6 bases). There are 13 residues in the CDR3. CDR1 is SGHNT, CDR2 YENEEA, per germline. V was pared by 3 bases and J by 5 bases, with 11 bases between. The CDR3 nucleotides are TGTGCCAGCAGCTTGGGACATTTCCACGAGCAGTACTTC. Amino acid sequence: CASSLGHFHEQYF.

J is TRBJ2-6 and V is TRBV21-1; TRBD2, the table's D call, lacks a check against the DNA. TRBV21-1 is a known pseudogene. This CDR3 is built from 16 residues. In DNA, the CDR3 is TGTGCCAGCAGCGTCCGGACTAGCCCCGGGGCCAACGTCCTGACTTTC. This gives the protein CASSVRTSPGANVLTF.

V is TRBV4-1 and J is TRBJ2-1, with D perhaps TRBD2 (5 bases). The CDR3 length is 17 residues. V lost 6 bases and J 1 base, leaving 19 bases between the germline ends. Germline V lookup: CDR1 MGHRA, CDR2 YSYEKL. The CDR3 region has the DNA TGCGCCAGCAGTCTTCGGGCGGCGGGCATTTCCTACAATGAGCAGTTCTTC. Its protein product is CASSLRAAGISYNEQFF.

This chain links TRBV15 with TRBJ1-1, with D perhaps TRBD1 (6 bases). The CDR3 covers 16 residues. Germline values: CDR1 LNHNV, CDR2 YYDKDF (reference sequence). V lost 1 base to trimming and J lost 4 bases, with 16 bases between them. The CDR3 here is CATSRAGQMFLTEAFF. The CDR3 nucleotides are TGTGCCACCAGCAGAGCGGGACAAATGTTTCTCACTGAAGCTTTCTTT.

The CDR3 loop is CASSPSADQPQHF. In DNA form, the CDR3 reads TGTGCCAGCAGTCCTTCCGCAGATCAGCCCCAGCATTTT. The J gene is TRBJ1-5, the V gene TRBV3-1 (or the pseudogene TRBV3-2), with D uncertain. Germline V gene lookup returns CDR1 LGHDT and CDR2 YNNKEL (reference sequence). Between the trimmed V and J ends, which lost 6 bases and 5 bases, there was a span of 11 bases. This CDR3 region has 13 residues.

The chain uses TRBV7-2 and TRBJ2-5, with 8 bases aligning to TRBD2. The V and J ends lost 5 bases and 4 bases, in that order; junction bases with no gene match: 6. The CDR3 contains 14 residues. Germline lookup yields CDR1 SGHTA and CDR2 FQGNSA. CDR3 sequence reads: CASSTGLVGETQYF. For the CDR3, the DNA is TGTGCCAGCAGCACGGGACTAGTCGGAGAGACCCAGTACTTC.

The rearrangement uses TRBV21-1 and TRBJ1-5. TRBV21-1 is tagged as a pseudogene. This CDR3 contains 14 residues. The CDR3 sequence: CASSNLLGRQPQHF. The CDR3 DNA follows: TGTGCCAGCAGCAATCTGCTGGGGAGGCAGCCCCAGCATTTT.